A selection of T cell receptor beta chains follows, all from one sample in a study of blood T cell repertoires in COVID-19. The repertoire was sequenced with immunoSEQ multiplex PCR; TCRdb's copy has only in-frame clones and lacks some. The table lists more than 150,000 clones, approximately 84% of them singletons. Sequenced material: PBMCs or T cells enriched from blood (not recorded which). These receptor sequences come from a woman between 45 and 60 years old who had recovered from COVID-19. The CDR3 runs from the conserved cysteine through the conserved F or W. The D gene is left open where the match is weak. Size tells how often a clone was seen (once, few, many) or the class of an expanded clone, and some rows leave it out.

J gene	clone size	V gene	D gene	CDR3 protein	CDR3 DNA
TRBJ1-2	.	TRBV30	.	CAWSRQASGYTF	TGTGCCTGGAGTAGACAGGCGAGTGGCTACACCTTC
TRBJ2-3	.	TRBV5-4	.	CASSTTSKGTDTQYF	TGTGCCAGCAGCACGACTAGTAAGGGCACAGATACGCAGTATTTT
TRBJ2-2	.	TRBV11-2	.	CASSLDDRLNTGELFF	TGTGCCAGCAGCTTAGACGACAGGCTAAACACCGGGGAGCTGTTTTTT
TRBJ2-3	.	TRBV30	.	CALNLGGTQYF	TGTGCCCTAAATCTGGGGGGAACGCAGTATTTT
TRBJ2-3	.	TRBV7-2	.	CASSLEIFGVRTDTQYF	TGTGCCAGCAGCTTAGAAATTTTCGGAGTTAGGACAGATACGCAGTATTTT
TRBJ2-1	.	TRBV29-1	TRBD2	CSVEAGGAYNEQFF	TGCAGCGTTGAGGCGGGAGGGGCCTACAATGAGCAGTTCTTC
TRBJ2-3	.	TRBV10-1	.	CASSSSGLSTDTQYF	TGCGCCAGCAGCTCCAGCGGGCTTAGCACAGATACGCAGTATTTT
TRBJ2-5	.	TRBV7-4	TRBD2	CASSCRTSGRSGETQYF	TGTGCCAGCAGCTGCCGTACTAGCGGGAGATCGGGAGAGACCCAGTACTTC
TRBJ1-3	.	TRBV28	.	CASSPLVDTDHGNTIYF	TGTGCCAGCAGTCCCTTAGTGGACACCGATCATGGAAACACCATATATTTT
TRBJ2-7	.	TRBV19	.	CASSRSTGGYEQYF	TGTGCCAGTAGCCGATCGACGGGTGGATACGAGCAGTACTTC
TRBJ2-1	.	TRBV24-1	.	CATSDFKGHEQFF	TGTGCCACCAGTGATTTTAAGGGGCATGAGCAGTTCTTC
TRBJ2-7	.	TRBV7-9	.	CASSSVNRAAYEQYF	TGTGCCAGCAGCTCTGTTAACAGGGCCGCCTACGAGCAGTACTTC
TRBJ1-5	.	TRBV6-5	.	CASSYRDGQPQHF	TGTGCCAGCAGTTACCGGGATGGGCAGCCCCAGCATTTT
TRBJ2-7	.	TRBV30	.	CAWSVQVLARTYEQYF	TGTGCCTGGAGTGTACAGGTGCTAGCGCGTACCTACGAGCAGTACTTC
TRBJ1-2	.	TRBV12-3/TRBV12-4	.	CASSAGGRGYTF	TGTGCCAGCAGCGCGGGAGGAAGGGGCTACACCTTC
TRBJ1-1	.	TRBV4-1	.	CASSQETSRAEAFF	TGCGCCAGCAGCCAAGAAACCAGTCGGGCTGAAGCTTTCTTT
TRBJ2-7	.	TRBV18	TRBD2	CASSRSQGLAYEQYF	TGTGCCAGCTCACGTAGCCAGGGACTAGCATACGAGCAGTACTTC
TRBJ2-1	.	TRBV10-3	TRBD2	CAISDVREPQGEQFF	TGTGCCATCAGTGACGTGCGGGAGCCCCAGGGTGAGCAGTTCTTC
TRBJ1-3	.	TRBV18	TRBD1	CASSRQGTDGNTIYF	TGTGCCAGCTCAAGACAGGGGACAGATGGAAACACCATATATTTT
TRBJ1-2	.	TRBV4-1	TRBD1	CASTPGQALLYGYTF	TGCGCCAGCACCCCCGGACAGGCTCTCCTCTATGGCTACACCTTC
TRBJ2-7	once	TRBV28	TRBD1	CASGQTGVSYEQYF	TGTGCCAGCGGCCAGACAGGGGTTTCCTACGAGCAGTACTTC
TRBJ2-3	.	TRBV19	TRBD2	CASTGLASLDTQYF	TGTGCCAGTACCGGACTAGCGAGTTTAGATACGCAGTATTTT
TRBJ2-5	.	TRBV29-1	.	CSVEQGPPETQYF	TGCAGCGTTGAACAGGGGCCTCCGGAGACCCAGTACTTC
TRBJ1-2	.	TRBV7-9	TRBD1	CASSLRAMGQGLSYGYTF	TGTGCCAGCAGCTTAAGGGCCATGGGACAGGGATTGTCCTATGGCTACACCTTC
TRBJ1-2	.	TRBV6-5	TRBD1	CASSRDRGQGGYTF	TGTGCCAGCAGCCGGGACAGGGGGCAGGGTGGCTACACCTTC
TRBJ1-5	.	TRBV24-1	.	CATSSGNQPQHF	TGTGCCACCAGTTCAGGCAATCAGCCCCAGCATTTT
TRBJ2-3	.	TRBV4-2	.	CASSPSPQSGRPRTDTQYF	TGTGCCAGCAGCCCCTCCCCCCAAAGCGGGCGACCACGCACAGATACGCAGTATTTT
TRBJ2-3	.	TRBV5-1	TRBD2	CASSLRGGIADTQYF	TGCGCCAGCAGCTTGAGGGGAGGGATCGCAGATACGCAGTATTTT
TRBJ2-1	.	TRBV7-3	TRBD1	CASSRPGTGYNEQFF	TGTGCCAGCAGTCGCCCCGGGACAGGATACAATGAGCAGTTCTTC
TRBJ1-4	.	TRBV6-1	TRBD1	CASREPGQGQSWKLFF	TGTGCCAGCAGGGAACCGGGACAGGGGCAATCTTGGAAACTGTTTTTT
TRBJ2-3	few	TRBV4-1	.	CASSQSSSTDTQYF	TGCGCCAGCAGCCAATCTAGCAGCACAGATACGCAGTATTTT
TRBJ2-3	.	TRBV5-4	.	CASSQDSDRTDTQYF	TGTGCCAGCAGTCAGGACTCCGATCGGACAGATACGCAGTATTTT
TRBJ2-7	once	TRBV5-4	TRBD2	CASSPTSGSSYEQYF	TGTGCCAGCAGCCCAACTAGCGGGAGCAGCTACGAGCAGTACTTC
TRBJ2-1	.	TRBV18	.	CASSPGLNNEVQFF	TGTGCCAGCTCACCGGGACTCAACAATGAAGTGCAGTTCTTC
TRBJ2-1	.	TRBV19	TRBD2	CATHGGRSHEQFF	TGTGCCACCCACGGCGGGAGGTCGCATGAGCAGTTCTTC
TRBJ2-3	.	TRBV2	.	CASSENGDTQYF	TGTGCCAGCAGTGAAAACGGGGATACGCAGTATTTT
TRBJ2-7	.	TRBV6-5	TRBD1	CASSYGQGAYEQYF	TGTGCCAGCAGTTACGGCCAGGGGGCCTACGAGCAGTACTTC
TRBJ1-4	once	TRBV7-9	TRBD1	CASSIRTGAEKLFF	TGTGCCAGCAGCATCCGGACAGGTGCCGAAAAACTGTTTTTT
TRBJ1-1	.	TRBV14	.	CASSQERIPNTEAFF	TGTGCCAGCAGCCAAGAGCGGATACCGAACACTGAAGCTTTCTTT
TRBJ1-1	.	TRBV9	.	CASSVDPEDTEAFF	TGTGCCAGCAGCGTAGACCCAGAAGACACTGAAGCTTTCTTT
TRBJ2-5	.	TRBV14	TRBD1	CASSPNRGRGEGETQYF	TGTGCCAGCAGCCCAAACAGGGGGCGAGGGGAAGGAGAGACCCAGTACTTC
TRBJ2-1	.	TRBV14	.	CASGREYNEQFF	TGTGCCAGCGGACGGGAATACAATGAGCAGTTCTTC
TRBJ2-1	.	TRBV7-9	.	CASSLGSGVGSDEQFF	TGTGCCAGCAGCTTAGGCAGCGGAGTAGGGTCCGATGAGCAGTTCTTC
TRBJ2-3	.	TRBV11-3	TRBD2	CASSFPTSGQSF	TGTGCCAGCAGCTTCCCGACTAGCGGGCAGTCTTTT